Below, one TCR beta chain is given with its context. This record belongs to a study of siplizumab effects on memory and regulatory T cells. The V gene end was trimmed by 3 bases and the J gene end by 5 bases; junction bases not matched to a gene: 4. The CDR3 covers 15 residues. Germline values: CDR1 SGHAT, CDR2 FQDESV (reference sequence). Produced via immunoSEQ multiplex PCR; TCRdb's table is partial and in-frame only. Here the sample spans 70,000 or so clones, about 89% being singletons. Sequencing used CD8+ T cells sorted from blood. The TCR sequence derives from a human donor in good health. The rearrangement joins TRBV11-1 to TRBJ2-5; 12 bases line up with TRBD1. CDR3 residues: CASSFGTGGLETQYF. The CDR3 nucleotides are TGTGCCAGCAGCTTCGGGACAGGGGGCTTGGAGACCCAGTACTTC.